This entry describes one T cell receptor (beta chain). This specimen comes from a study of cytomegalovirus exposure and HLA in healthy donors. The PCR employed 60 Vbeta primers together with 13 Jbeta primers. The table came from immunoSEQ multiplex PCR; TCRdb's copy has only in-frame clones and leaves some out. The sample holds around 170,000 clones; more than 75% are singletons and the top ten take around 2.8%. Looked up from germline, CDR1 is LGHNA and CDR2 is YSLEER. This CDR3 comprises 16 residues. J was trimmed by 6 bases and V by 4 bases; bases with no gene match: 10. The chain joins TRBV4-3 to TRBJ2-1; 9 bases match TRBD1. This TCR derives from a woman aged 50 to 60 in good health and CMV-seropositive. The sequenced sample was PBMCs. This CDR3 reads CASSPHGGQGGNEQFF. CDR3 sequence (DNA): TGCGCCAGCAGCCCCCATGGGGGACAGGGCGGCAATGAGCAGTTCTTC.